The clone carrying this T cell receptor (beta chain) was seen once. The record originates from a study of CD8 T cells in ankylosing spondylitis. There are 15 residues in the CDR3. Trimming cost V 1 base and J 6 bases, with 13 bases left between them. The germline V gene encodes CDR1 SEHNR and CDR2 FQNEAQ (reference sequence). TCRdb reanalysed the 5' RACE reads using MiXCR and keeps one entry per CDR3 protein. The sample includes about 360,000 distinct CDR3 sequences, about 20% of them seen just once. The clonotype was recovered from a male donor with ankylosing spondylitis or in good health (not recorded which). Sequencing was carried out using blood, either unsorted or a sorted T cell fraction (not recorded which). The genes are TRBV7-9 and TRBJ2-4; D uncertain. CDR3 nucleotide sequence: TGTGCCAGCAGCTTAGATGTAGGTGTCGCAAACATTCAGTACTTC. Its protein product is CASSLDVGVANIQYF.